One and the same sample provided the 2 T cell receptor beta chains below, sequenced in a study of early T cells in non-severe SARS-CoV-2 infection. In TCRdb, the 5' RACE reads were re-called with MiXCR into one record per CDR3 protein. The data show some 83,000 distinct CDR3 sequences, roughly a tenth seen once. The sample here was whole blood, taken at baseline. The origin of the receptors is an adult who was a healthcare worker with PCR-confirmed SARS-CoV-2 infection or an uninfected control (not recorded which).

The CDR3 DNA sequence: TGTGCCAGCAGCCATGAGACCCCAGATACGCAGTATTTT. This codes for CASSHETPDTQYF. The V and J genes are TRBV7-3 and TRBJ2-3; D not resolved. CDR3 length: 13 amino acids. Trimming left V 5 bases short and J 4 bases short, with 10 bases between. Germline CDR1 is SGHTA and CDR2 is FQGTGA.

The table lists this clonotype with many counts. The chain uses TRBV7-8 and TRBJ2-7; 8 nucleotides agree with TRBD2. The ends lost 5 bases at V and 0 bases at J; junction bases unmatched: 9. The CDR3 has 16 amino acids. In germline, CDR1 is SGHVS, CDR2 FQNEAQ. CDR3 sequence reads: CASSQLGLASSYEQYF. The CDR3 coding sequence is TGTGCCAGCAGCCAGCTTGGACTAGCAAGCTCCTACGAGCAGTACTTC.